The next 21 T cell receptor beta chains were all read from a single sample in a study of control samples from healthy donors and cancer patients. The method was immunoSEQ multiplex PCR; TCRdb's version includes in-frame clones alone and lacks a portion of them. The table records 90,000 to 150,000 clones, just under 90% of them present only once. Sequencing used blood. These receptors were taken from a man younger than 40 in good health.

The genes are TRBV2 and TRBJ1-1; D gene ambiguous. Germline values: CDR1 SNHLY, CDR2 FYNNEI. V lost 4 bases to trimming and J lost 3 bases, with 9 bases between them. This CDR3 comprises 13 residues. The CDR3 is CASSVLEDTEAFF. In DNA, the CDR3 is TGTGCCAGCAGTGTACTCGAAGACACTGAAGCTTTCTTT.

This clone has a handful of counts. The chain combines TRBV7-2 with TRBJ2-7; 7 bases map to TRBD1. Germline CDR1 and CDR2: SGHTA and FQGNSA. The CDR3 sequence is 15 residues long. V shed 1 base, J shed 2 bases, and the junction held 5 bases outside the gene matches. The DNA of the CDR3 is TGTGCCAGCAGCTTAGTAGTGACAGGGACCTACGAGCAGTACTTC. Amino acids: CASSLVVTGTYEQYF.

This rearrangement joins TRBV5-1 to TRBJ2-3; maybe TRBD2 (6 bases). Deletions cut 0 bases from V and 2 bases from J, with 10 bases between. CDR3 size: 15 residues. Per the germline V gene, CDR1 is SGHRS and CDR2 is YFSETQ. CDR3 in DNA: TGCGCCAGCAGCTTGGGGGGGACTTTCACAGATACGCAGTATTTT. This sequence encodes CASSLGGTFTDTQYF.

The genes are TRBV7-3 and TRBJ1-2, with TRBD1 matching over 11 bases. The CDR3 covers 15 residues. Germline values: CDR1 SGHTA, CDR2 FQGTGA. V was clipped by 4 bases and J by 7 bases; unmatched bases: 8. This CDR3 is CASSSRTGGAGGYTF. The CDR3 DNA reads TGTGCCAGCAGCTCACGGACAGGGGGCGCCGGTGGCTACACCTTC. Supplemented by reference TRBV7-3 and TRBJ1-2, the full variable domain reads GAGVSQTPSNKVTEKGKYVELRCDPISGHTALYWYRQSLGQGPEFLIYFQGTGAADDSGLPNDRFFAVRPEGSVSTLKIQRTERGDSAVYLCASSSRTGGAGGYTFGSGTRLTVV.

V gene TRBV7-2 combines with J gene TRBJ2-3, with D perhaps TRBD2 (5 bases). This CDR3 has 15 amino acids. CDR1 and CDR2 (germline): SGHTA, FQGNSA. Trimming removed 4 bases at V and 2 bases at J, with 13 bases between. DNA for the CDR3: TGTGCCAGCAGCTCTCTAGCAGACAACACAGATACGCAGTATTTT. Translated: CASSSLADNTDTQYF.

The CDR3 nucleotides read TGTGCCAGCAGCCTCGGGACAGGGGGCTCCTACAATGAGCAGTTCTTC. This sequence encodes CASSLGTGGSYNEQFF. This chain connects TRBV7-2 to TRBJ2-1, with TRBD1 identical over 11 bases. The CDR3 runs 16 residues. V trimming: 5 bases; J trimming: 0 bases; junction bases outside the gene matches: 3. CDR1 is SGHTA and CDR2 is FQGNSA in the germline V gene.

The chain recombines TRBV28 with TRBJ1-2; 8 bases align to TRBD1. The CDR3 covers 13 residues. Germline V gene lookup returns CDR1 MDHEN and CDR2 SYDVKM. J lost 4 bases, V lost 6 bases, and 4 bases had no gene match. The CDR3: CASSSGQGYGYTF. For the CDR3, the DNA is TGTGCCAGCAGCTCCGGACAGGGCTATGGCTACACCTTC.

The chain recombines TRBV19 with TRBJ1-4, with 8 bases aligning to TRBD1. V shed 7 bases, J shed 4 bases, and the junction held 8 bases outside the gene matches. CDR3 length: 15 amino acids. Per the germline V gene, CDR1 is LNHDA and CDR2 is SQIVND (reference sequence). The CDR3 sequence: CASNDWGQVNEKLFF. For the CDR3, the DNA is TGTGCCAGTAACGATTGGGGACAGGTTAATGAAAAACTGTTTTTT.

The chain links TRBV11-2 to TRBJ2-3; 15 positions agree with TRBD2. Germline loops: CDR1 SGHAT, CDR2 FQNNGV. The CDR3 contains 18 residues. V dropped 5 bases and J dropped 0; count of bases not matched to a gene: 6. The CDR3 sequence: CASSPRTSGGASTDTQYF. The DNA of the CDR3 is TGTGCCAGCAGCCCCCGGACTAGCGGGGGGGCTAGCACAGATACGCAGTATTTT.

This chain connects TRBV5-4 to TRBJ2-5; possibly TRBD1 or TRBD2 for D (5 bases each). The CDR3 contains 13 residues. Trimming cost V 6 bases and J 2 bases, with 11 bases left between them. Looked up from germline, CDR1 is SGHNT and CDR2 is YYREEE (reference sequence). The DNA for the CDR3 is TGTGCCAGCACCCCGGGACGGCAAGAGACCCAGTACTTC. This translates into CASTPGRQETQYF.

This sequence joins TRBV10-3 and TRBJ1-3, with unresolved D. Trimming removed 4 bases from V and 4 bases from J, with 8 bases in between. The length of the CDR3 is 13 residues. CDR1 ENHRY and CDR2 SYGVKD come from the germline V gene. The DNA of the CDR3 is TGTGCCATCAGTGCTGGGTCCGGAAACACCATATATTTT. Translated: CAISAGSGNTIYF.

The chain has TRBV18 and TRBJ1-5, with TRBD1 matching 9 bases. Germline V gene data show CDR1 as KGHSH and CDR2 as LQKENI. The junction had 5 bases not matched to a gene; V was cut back by 1 base and J by 7 bases. There are 15 residues in the CDR3. CDR3 nucleotide sequence: TGTGCCAGCTCACCACGAGGGGACAGGGACCAGCCCCAGCATTTT. The encoded protein is CASSPRGDRDQPQHF.

V usage is TRBV19 and J usage is TRBJ1-1; D is unresolved. The ends were cut back, 3 bases at V and 4 bases at J, with 15 bases in the middle. In germline, CDR1 is LNHDA, CDR2 SQIVND (reference sequence). This CDR3 has 15 residues. CDR3 nucleotides: TGTGCCAGTAGTATTAAGGAGGTGGTGGGCACTGAAGCTTTCTTT. Translating it yields CASSIKEVVGTEAFF.

J is TRBJ2-3 and V is TRBV7-8; D gene uncertain. CDR3 length: 14 residues. V lost 5 bases and J lost 5, with 14 bases in between. CDR1 is SGHVS and CDR2 is FQNEAQ in the germline V gene. The CDR3 here is CASSRRPSRDTQYF. In DNA form, the CDR3 reads TGTGCCAGCAGCCGGAGACCCTCGAGAGATACGCAGTATTTT.

The chain links TRBV2 to TRBJ1-1; no definite D call. Germline-derived CDR1 and CDR2 are SNHLY and FYNNEI. This CDR3 has 14 residues. The V end was cut by 4 bases, the J end by 11 bases, with 20 bases between. This chain's CDR3 is CASSGLGTVTNAFF. Here the CDR3 DNA reads TGTGCCAGCAGTGGATTAGGAACAGTAACTAACGCTTTCTTT.

The V call is TRBV12-3 or TRBV12-4, the J call TRBJ1-1; TRBD1 agrees at 7 bases. After removal of 5 bases from V and 8 bases from J, the junction contained 5 bases not matched to a gene. The CDR3 sequence is 12 residues long. CDR3: CASSRDSSEAFF. The CDR3 region has the DNA TGTGCCAGCAGTCGGGACAGTTCCGAAGCTTTCTTT.

The chain's CDR3 is CATSRVEGLQPQHF. The CDR3 DNA reads TGTGCCACCAGCAGAGTGGAAGGGCTTCAGCCCCAGCATTTT. The rearrangement links TRBV15 to TRBJ1-5; D is ambiguous. Trimming removed 1 base at V and 6 bases at J, with 10 bases between. This CDR3 has 14 residues. Germline lookup yields CDR1 LNHNV and CDR2 YYDKDF (reference sequence).

The chain has TRBV2 and TRBJ1-6; TRBD1 aligns across 7 bases. The CDR3 runs to 13 residues. Trimming took 6 bases from V and 7 from J; bases not matched to a gene: 3. CDR1 and CDR2 (germline): SNHLY, FYNNEI. CDR3 DNA sequence: TGTGCCAGCAGGGGACAGCAAAATTCACCCCTCCACTTT. Translation gives CASRGQQNSPLHF.

The rearrangement links TRBV7-9 to TRBJ1-1; the D gene is possibly TRBD1 (5 bases). The CDR3 has 16 amino acids. Germline assignment: CDR1 SEHNR and CDR2 FQNEAQ (reference sequence). Trimming shortened V by 3 bases and J by 1 base, and 15 bases separated the two germline ends. CDR3 protein: CASSLGDPRRNTEAFF. The CDR3 DNA follows: TGTGCCAGCAGCTTGGGGGACCCCAGGCGGAACACTGAAGCTTTCTTT.

The J gene is TRBJ2-7, the V gene TRBV30; 10 nucleotides align to TRBD1. Germline V gene data show CDR1 as GTSNPN and CDR2 as SVGIG (reference sequence). CDR3 length equals 14 residues. The junction had 9 bases not matched to a gene; V was cut back by 3 bases and J by 7 bases. The CDR3 region is CAWRMTGGPGEQYF. The DNA for the CDR3 is TGTGCCTGGAGAATGACAGGGGGCCCGGGGGAGCAGTACTTC.

This chain joins TRBV11-3 and TRBJ2-1; TRBD2 aligns across 7 bases. After removal of 1 base from V and 3 bases from J, the junction contained 0 bases not matched to a gene. Germline-derived CDR1 and CDR2 are SGHNT and YENEEA. This CDR3 contains 14 residues. The CDR3: CASSLAGGYNEQFF. The CDR3 region has the DNA TGTGCCAGCAGCTTAGCGGGGGGCTACAATGAGCAGTTCTTC. The full variable domain, in which reference TRBV11-3 and TRBJ2-1 provide the parts outside the CDR3, is EAGVVQSPRYKIIEKKQPVAFWCNPISGHNTLYWYLQNLGQGPELLIRYENEEAVDDSQLPKDRFSAERLKGVDSTLKIQPAELGDSAVYLCASSLAGGYNEQFFGPGTRLTVL.